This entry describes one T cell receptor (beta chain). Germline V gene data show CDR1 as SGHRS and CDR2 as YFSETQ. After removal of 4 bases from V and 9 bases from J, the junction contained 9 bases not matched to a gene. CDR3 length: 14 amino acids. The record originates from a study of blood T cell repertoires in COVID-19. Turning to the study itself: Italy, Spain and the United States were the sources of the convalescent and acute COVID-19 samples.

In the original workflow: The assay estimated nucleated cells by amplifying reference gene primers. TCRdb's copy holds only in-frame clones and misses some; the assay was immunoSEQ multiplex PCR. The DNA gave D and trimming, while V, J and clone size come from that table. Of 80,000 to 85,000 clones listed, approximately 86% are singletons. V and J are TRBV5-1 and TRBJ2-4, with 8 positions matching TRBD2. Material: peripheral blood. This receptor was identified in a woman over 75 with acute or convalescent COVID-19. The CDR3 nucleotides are TGCGCCAGCAGCCCCGGGGGGGGCAGGGGCATTCAGTACTTC. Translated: CASSPGGGRGIQYF. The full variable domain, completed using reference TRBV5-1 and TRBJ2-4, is KAGVTQTPRYLIKTRGQQVTLSCSPISGHRSVSWYQQTPGQGLQFLFEYFSETQRNKGNFPGRFSGRQFSNSRSEMNVSTLELGDSALYLCASSPGGGRGIQYFGAGTRLSVL.